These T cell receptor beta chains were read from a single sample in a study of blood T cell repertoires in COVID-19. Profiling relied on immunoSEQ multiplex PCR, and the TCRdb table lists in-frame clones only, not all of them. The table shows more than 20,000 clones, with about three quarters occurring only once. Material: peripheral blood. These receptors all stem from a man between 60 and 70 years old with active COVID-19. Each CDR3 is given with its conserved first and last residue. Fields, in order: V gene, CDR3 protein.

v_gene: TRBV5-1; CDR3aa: CASCYQGMQETQYF
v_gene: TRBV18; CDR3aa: CASSPQGIDGYTF
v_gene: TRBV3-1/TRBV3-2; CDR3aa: CASAGTSGSYNEQFF
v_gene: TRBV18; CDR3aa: CASSPPEGSDTQYF
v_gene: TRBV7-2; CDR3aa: CASSNQGQGARFNTEAFF
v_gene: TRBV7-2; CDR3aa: CASSSLGQGSTDTQYF
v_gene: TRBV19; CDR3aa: CASSIVGGRFSYNEQFF
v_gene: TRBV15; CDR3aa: CATSGSGSDEQFF
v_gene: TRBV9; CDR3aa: CASSPTSGNLASTDTQYF
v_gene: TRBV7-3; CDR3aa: CASSLTGASGRVWDEQFF
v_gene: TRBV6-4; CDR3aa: CASRNLAGAAGELFF
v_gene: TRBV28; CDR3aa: CASTPRGGAINQPQHF
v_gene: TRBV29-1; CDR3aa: CSVEVGQGDSAFF
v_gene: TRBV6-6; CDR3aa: CASRVQGPRHEQYF
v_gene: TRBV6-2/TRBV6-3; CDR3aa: CASSWAFYNEQFF
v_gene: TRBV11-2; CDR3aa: CASSALGRDTQYF
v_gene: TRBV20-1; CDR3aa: CSAPSGYEQYF
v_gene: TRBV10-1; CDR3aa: CASNGVGLAVPNSYNEQFF
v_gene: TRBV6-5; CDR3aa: CASSRSGQDTEAFF
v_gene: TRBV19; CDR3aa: CASSTDRGGSSYEQYF
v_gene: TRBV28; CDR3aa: CASSVTDTDEAFF
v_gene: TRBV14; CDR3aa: CASSQVVSAPIF
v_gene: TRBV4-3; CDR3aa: CASSQDHAGISYEQYF
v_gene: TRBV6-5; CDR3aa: CAKTRDTYEQYF
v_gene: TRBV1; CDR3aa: CTSRECNPKTSGRGYTQYF
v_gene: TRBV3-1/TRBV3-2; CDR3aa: CASSQLQGAGGYTF
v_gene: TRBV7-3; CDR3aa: CASSNRQGASTEAFF